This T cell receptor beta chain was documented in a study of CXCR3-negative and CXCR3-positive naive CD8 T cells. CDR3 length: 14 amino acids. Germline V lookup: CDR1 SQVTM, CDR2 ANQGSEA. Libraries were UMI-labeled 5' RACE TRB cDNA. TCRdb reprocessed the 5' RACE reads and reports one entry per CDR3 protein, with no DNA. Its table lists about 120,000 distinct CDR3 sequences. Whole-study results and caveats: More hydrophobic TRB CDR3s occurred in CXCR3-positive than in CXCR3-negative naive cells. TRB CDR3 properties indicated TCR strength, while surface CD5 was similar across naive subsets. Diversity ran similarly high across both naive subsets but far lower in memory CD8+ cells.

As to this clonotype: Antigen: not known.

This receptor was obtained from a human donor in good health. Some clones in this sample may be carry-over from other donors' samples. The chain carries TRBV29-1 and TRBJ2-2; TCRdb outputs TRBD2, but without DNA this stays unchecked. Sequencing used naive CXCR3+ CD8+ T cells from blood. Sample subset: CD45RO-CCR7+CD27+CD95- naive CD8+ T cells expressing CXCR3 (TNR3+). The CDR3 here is CSGQAEGDTGELFF.